This T cell receptor (beta chain) emerged from a study of cytomegalovirus exposure and HLA in healthy donors. Remarks on this clone: Its antigen is not known.

PCR involved 60 Vbeta and 13 Jbeta primers. TCRdb's copy holds only in-frame clones and misses some; the assay was immunoSEQ multiplex PCR. The table shows fewer than 200,000 clones, with about 75% occurring only once. Study findings and constraints: Clonal expansion was found to be greater in HLA-associated TCR beta chains than in equally common others in a later analysis.

What was sequenced was PBMCs. The clonotype was recovered from a female donor in good health and CMV-seronegative.

The CDR3 spells CASSEYSGADTGELFF. The CDR3 bases are TGCGCCAGCAGTGAGTATAGCGGGGCTGACACCGGGGAGCTGTTTTTT. V gene TRBV10-1 combines with J gene TRBJ2-2, with 8 bases aligning to TRBD2. Germline V lookup: CDR1 WNHNN, CDR2 SYGVQD (reference sequence). Germline trimming cut 1 base from V and 3 bases from J; bases unmatched to any gene: 4. The CDR3 is 16 residues long.